The 29 T cell receptor beta chains below all came from one sample that was sequenced in a study of blood T cells in healthy people across ages (dated by TCRdb to the mid-2010s). The library was obtained by 5' RACE. Sequencing instrument: Illumina HiSeq 2500. A second about 6 to 11 cycle PCR used a sample-barcoded 5' primer and a J-beta primer mix. TCRdb reprocessed the public reads (quality trimming at Q25 with fastp, clone calling with MiXCR) and kept in-frame beta chains. CDR3 protein duplicates are merged, each entry listing the most common genes and DNA. The sample table holds about 830,000 distinct CDR3 sequences, of which about 59% were seen once. The biggest ten clones account for roughly 25% of the sample. Sequenced: blood. These receptor sequences come from a young man in good health.

The chain has TRBV12-3 or TRBV12-4 and TRBJ2-1, with TRBD2 identical over 9 bases. V shed 7 bases, J shed 9 bases, and the junction held 13 bases outside the gene matches. The CDR3 contains 15 residues. The CDR3 loop reads CASTELVAGGREQFF. The CDR3 DNA sequence: TGTGCCAGCACCGAACTTGTGGCGGGGGGGCGTGAGCAGTTCTTC.

V is TRBV6-6 and J is TRBJ1-1, with a tentative D call TRBD1 (5 bases). The V gene's germline CDR1 is MNHNY and CDR2 SVGAGI (reference sequence). V was pared by 2 bases and J by 5 bases, with 18 bases between. This CDR3 has 16 residues. The CDR3 region has the DNA TGTGCCAGCAGTTACGGCGCGGGGGAGGGGAAAACTGAAGCTTTCTTT. It codes for CASSYGAGEGKTEAFF.

Here the CDR3 DNA reads TGTGCCAGCAGAGATTTAGGGGGGGCGGGGGGTTTGGAGACCCAGTACTTC. Translation: CASRDLGGAGGLETQYF. V usage is TRBV6-1 and J usage is TRBJ2-5; 8 nucleotides match TRBD2. CDR3 length: 17 amino acids. After removal of 6 bases from V and 5 bases from J, the junction contained 17 bases not matched to a gene. The germline V gene encodes CDR1 MNHNS and CDR2 SASEGT.

The chain employs TRBV18 and TRBJ1-2; D ambiguous. This CDR3 is 13 amino acids long. Germline values: CDR1 KGHSH, CDR2 LQKENI. Trimming stripped 1 base from V and 4 bases from J, with 7 bases between. The CDR3 loop reads CASSPQERYGYTF. The CDR3 DNA sequence: TGTGCCAGCTCACCACAGGAGCGCTATGGCTACACCTTC.

This clonotype was picked up a small number of times. This chain links TRBV7-2 with TRBJ2-3; 7 positions agree with TRBD2. This CDR3 spans 15 amino acids. Germline trimming cut 5 bases from V and 6 bases from J; bases unmatched to any gene: 11. Germline V CDR1 and CDR2: SGHTA, FQGNSA. The CDR3 DNA is TGTGCCAGCAGCAATTATGGTGGCGGGGGTGATACGCAGTATTTT. Protein sequence: CASSNYGGGGDTQYF.

This clonotype was detected only a few times. This chain connects TRBV4-3 to TRBJ2-5; 9 nucleotides match TRBD1. The closer fit of TRBJ2-7 to the DNA end suggests the J call may be wrong. The germline V gene has CDR1 LGHNA and CDR2 YSLEER. The CDR3 covers 15 residues. This CDR3 reads CASSQDRGTGYEQYF. Here the CDR3 DNA reads TGCGCCAGCAGCCAAGATAGGGGGACAGGGTACGAGCAGTACTTC.

The gene calls are TRBV5-1 and TRBJ2-1; no clear D. The J call may be wrong; the DNA end is better matched by TRBJ2-7. This CDR3 comprises 15 residues. Germline V gene data show CDR1 as SGHRS and CDR2 as YFSETQ. DNA of the CDR3: TGCGCCAGCAGCTCTATCGGCCTCTCCTACAATGAGCAGTACTTC. It translates to CASSSIGLSYNEQYF.

This clonotype has a handful of counts. The J gene is TRBJ2-1, the V gene TRBV5-1; D gene unclear. The CDR3 has 15 residues. Germline loops: CDR1 SGHRS, CDR2 YFSETQ. Trimming shortened V by 0 bases and J by 7 bases, and 14 bases separated the two germline ends. The CDR3 spells CASSLGLEAVNEQFF. The CDR3 coding sequence is TGCGCCAGCAGCTTGGGCCTAGAGGCGGTTAATGAGCAGTTCTTC.

The rearrangement joins TRBV2 to TRBJ2-7, with D possibly TRBD1 on 6 matching bases. V lost 7 bases and J lost 5, with 12 bases in between. Looked up from germline, CDR1 is SNHLY and CDR2 is FYNNEI. This CDR3 comprises 12 residues. CDR3 protein: CASIRQVNEQYF. The CDR3 nucleotides read TGTGCCAGCATAAGACAGGTGAACGAGCAGTACTTC.

The V and J genes are TRBV4-1 and TRBJ2-1; tentative D call: TRBD2 (6 bases). CDR1 MGHRA and CDR2 YSYEKL come from the germline V gene. The CDR3 consists of 16 residues. Trimming took off 0 bases at V and 5 bases at J, with 14 bases between the two ends. CDR3 sequence reads: CASSQDRIAVNNEQFF. In nucleotides, the CDR3 is TGCGCCAGCAGCCAAGATCGGATAGCGGTAAACAATGAGCAGTTCTTC.

This clonotype was detected once. The chain is built from TRBV7-6 and TRBJ2-7, with 8 nucleotides matching TRBD2. V shed 1 base, J shed 3 bases, and the junction held 11 bases outside the gene matches. This CDR3 is 17 amino acids long. Germline V gene data show CDR1 as SGHVS and CDR2 as FNYEAQ. CDR3 amino acids: CASSLGSGGDGHYEQYF. The DNA of the CDR3 is TGTGCCAGCAGCTTAGGGTCCGGGGGGGACGGACACTACGAGCAGTACTTC. Variable domain in full (rest from reference TRBV7-6 and TRBJ2-7): GAGVSQSPRYKVTKRGQDVALRCDPISGHVSLYWYRQALGQGPEFLTYFNYEAQQDKSGLPNDRFSAERPEGSISTLTIQRTEQRDSAMYRCASSLGSGGDGHYEQYFGPGTRLTVT.

J is TRBJ2-1 and V is TRBV7-2; D unclear. Germline CDR1 SGHTA, CDR2 FQGNSA. This CDR3 comprises 12 residues. V shed 7 bases and J shed 3 bases, with 7 bases lying between them. CDR3 residues: CASTGNYNEQFF. CDR3 nucleotide sequence: TGTGCCAGCACTGGCAACTACAATGAGCAGTTCTTC.

The chain has TRBV7-2 and TRBJ2-5, with 10 nucleotides matching TRBD1. Judging by the DNA end, TRBJ2-4 fits better; the J call may be wrong. The CDR3 loop spans 15 amino acids. Germline V gene sequence: CDR1 SGHTA, CDR2 FQGNSA. DNA for the CDR3: TGTGCCAGCAGCTTAGGGGTGGGACAGGGGAGCATTCAGTACTTC. It specifies CASSLGVGQGSIQYF.

The V call is TRBV29-1, the J call TRBJ2-3; D is ambiguous. Trimming left V 7 bases short and J 5 bases short, with 7 bases between. Germline V lookup: CDR1 SQVTM, CDR2 ANQGSEA. This CDR3 comprises 10 residues. The CDR3 loop is CSAAQDTQYF. Here the CDR3 DNA reads TGCAGCGCTGCGCAAGATACGCAGTATTTT.

Remarks on this clonotype: A much larger clonotype is one base distant, so this may be a read error. The chain has TRBV20-1 and TRBJ2-3; D perhaps matches TRBD2 (6 bases). The CDR3 runs to 14 residues. Germline-derived CDR1 and CDR2 are DFQATT and SNEGSKA (reference sequence). Trimming took off 6 bases at V and 0 bases at J, with 13 bases between the two ends. CDR3 in DNA: TGCAGTGCCGAAGCGGAGGGCAGCACAGATACGCAGTATTTT. This sequence encodes CSAEAEGSTDTQYF.

The rearrangement links TRBV6-5 to TRBJ2-7, with 7 bases matching TRBD1. The J segment lost 1 base and the V segment lost 1 base, leaving 4 bases of the junction unmatched. This CDR3 has 15 residues. CDR1 is MNHEY and CDR2 is SVGAGI in the germline V gene. CDR3 loop: CASSYYAGGSYEQYF. CDR3 coding DNA: TGTGCCAGCAGTTACTACGCAGGGGGTTCCTACGAGCAGTACTTC.

CDR3 sequence: CASSRRTSGARDTQYF. The CDR3 DNA reads as TGTGCCAGCAGTCGTCGGACTAGCGGGGCCCGAGATACGCAGTATTTT. The chain carries TRBV6-5 and TRBJ2-3; 12 positions match TRBD2. The length of the CDR3 is 16 residues. CDR1 MNHEY and CDR2 SVGAGI come from the germline V gene. The junction had 8 bases not matched to a gene; V was cut back by 5 bases and J by 5 bases.

The sample holds a few counts of this clonotype. The V call is TRBV7-9, the J call TRBJ2-7; D not certain. With 5 bases removed from V and 4 bases from J, the gap between germline ends came to 9 bases. The CDR3 totals 12 residues. Germline V gene sequence: CDR1 SEHNR, CDR2 FQNEAQ (reference sequence). CDR3 sequence: CASSQVEYEQYF. The CDR3 DNA reads as TGTGCCAGCAGCCAGGTGGAGTACGAGCAGTACTTC.

The chain joins TRBV11-2 to TRBJ2-1, with D perhaps matching TRBD2 (5 bases). Germline V gene sequence: CDR1 SGHAT, CDR2 FQNNGV. The CDR3 has 14 amino acids. V lost 4 bases and J 4 bases, leaving 11 bases between the germline ends. The CDR3 sequence is CASSSRRGYNEQFF. The CDR3 bases are TGTGCCAGCAGCTCCCGTCGGGGTTACAATGAGCAGTTCTTC. Full variable domain (outside the CDR3, taken from reference TRBV11-2 and TRBJ2-1): EAGVAQSPRYKIIEKRQSVAFWCNPISGHATLYWYQQILGQGPKLLIQFQNNGVVDDSQLPKDRFSAERLKGVDSTLKIQPAKLEDSAVYLCASSSRRGYNEQFFGPGTRLTVL.

V usage is TRBV4-1 and J usage is TRBJ2-4, with 10 bases fitting TRBD2. Germline V gene data show CDR1 as MGHRA and CDR2 as YSYEKL. J lost 1 base, V lost 4 bases, and 4 bases had no gene match. This CDR3 is built from 16 residues. CDR3 region: CASSREGLAAKNIQYF. The DNA of the CDR3 is TGCGCCAGCAGCCGGGAGGGACTAGCGGCCAAAAACATTCAGTACTTC.

The rearrangement links TRBV7-2 to TRBJ2-7, with 11 bases lining up with TRBD2. The CDR3 length is 15 residues. Germline loops: CDR1 SGHTA, CDR2 FQGNSA. The V segment lost 5 bases and the J segment 7 bases; nucleotides outside the gene matches: 10. CDR3 sequence reads: CASSTIAGGAWEQYF. In nucleotides, the CDR3 is TGTGCCAGCAGCACCATAGCGGGGGGGGCTTGGGAGCAGTACTTC.

The V and J genes are TRBV5-1 and TRBJ2-3, with D hard to call. CDR1 and CDR2 from the germline V gene are SGHRS and YFSETQ. V was shortened by 2 bases and J by 2 bases, with 12 bases between the two germline ends. The CDR3 is made up of 15 amino acids. In nucleotides, the CDR3 is TGCGCCAGCAGCTTTGAGGATACCTACACAGATACGCAGTATTTT. It specifies CASSFEDTYTDTQYF. Drawing the rest from reference TRBV5-1 and TRBJ2-3, the complete variable domain is KAGVTQTPRYLIKTRGQQVTLSCSPISGHRSVSWYQQTPGQGLQFLFEYFSETQRNKGNFPGRFSGRQFSNSRSEMNVSTLELGDSALYLCASSFEDTYTDTQYFGPGTRLTVL.

This clonotype was found once. The chain carries TRBV29-1 and TRBJ1-4; D may be TRBD1 (5 bases). Germline V lookup: CDR1 SQVTM, CDR2 ANQGSEA. CDR3 length equals 13 residues. Trimming removed 8 bases at V and 2 bases at J, with 12 bases between. The CDR3 region has the DNA TGCAGCACTTGTGACAGCACTAATGAAAAACTGTTTTTT. Translating gives CSTCDSTNEKLFF.

This clonotype was seen a handful of times. The V and J genes are TRBV10-3 and TRBJ2-7, with 8 bases matching TRBD1. Germline CDR1 is ENHRY and CDR2 is SYGVKD. Trimming took 10 bases from V and 3 from J; bases not matched to a gene: 5. This CDR3 region has 12 residues. Written as DNA, the CDR3 is TGTGCCAGCTTGGACAGGGACTACGAGCAGTACTTC. Amino acid sequence: CASLDRDYEQYF.

The V and J genes are TRBV20-1 and TRBJ2-5, with D tentatively TRBD1 or TRBD2 (5 bases each). Trimming took off 1 base at V and 5 bases at J, with 17 bases between the two ends. The CDR3 is 15 amino acids. Germline lookup yields CDR1 DFQATT and CDR2 SNEGSKA (reference sequence). As DNA, the CDR3 is TGCAGTGCTAGAGCCCTCGGCCGGGGCCAGGAGACCCAGTACTTC. Protein: CSARALGRGQETQYF.

This sequence joins TRBV18 and TRBJ1-1, with TRBD1 matching over 10 bases. Germline V lookup: CDR1 KGHSH, CDR2 LQKENI. This CDR3 is 15 amino acids long. Trimming removed 6 bases from V and 4 bases from J; junction bases left unmatched: 8. The CDR3 sequence is CASSPGTGVSTEAFF. The CDR3 DNA sequence: TGTGCCAGCTCTCCCGGGACAGGGGTCTCCACTGAAGCTTTCTTT.

The J gene is TRBJ2-3, the V gene TRBV29-1, with D tentatively TRBD1 (5 bases). Trimming left V 2 bases short and J 0 bases short, with 9 bases between. The germline gives CDR1 SQVTM, CDR2 ANQGSEA. CDR3 length equals 14 residues. The CDR3: CSVESGSSTDTQYF. For the CDR3, the DNA is TGCAGCGTTGAATCAGGGTCTAGCACAGATACGCAGTATTTT.

The J gene is TRBJ2-7, the V gene TRBV7-2; TRBD1 agrees at 11 bases. The V segment lost 5 bases and the J segment 3 bases; nucleotides outside the gene matches: 6. The germline gives CDR1 SGHTA, CDR2 FQGNSA. The CDR3 contains 15 residues. In nucleotides, the CDR3 is TGTGCCAGCAGCGGCCGGACAGGGGGCCTCTACGAGCAGTACTTC. Translation: CASSGRTGGLYEQYF.

The gene calls are TRBV25-1 and TRBJ1-1; tentatively, D is TRBD1 (5 bases). Trimming took 4 bases from V and 1 from J, leaving 7 bases between them. This CDR3 is built from 13 residues. The germline V gene encodes CDR1 MGHDK and CDR2 SYGVNS. The DNA of the CDR3 is TGTGCCAGCAGTGTACAGGAGAACACTGAAGCTTTCTTT. It encodes CASSVQENTEAFF.